Each of the 12 T cell receptor beta chains below was sequenced from the same sample in a study of Graves' ophthalmopathy and Graves' hyperthyroidism. Amplified material comprised TCR beta CDR3 regions derived from RNA transcripts. RT-PCR with HTBI primers came first, then second-round multiplex PCR. TCRdb passed the multiplex PCR reads through MiXCR, listing each CDR3 protein once. The sample has a few hundred thousand distinct CDR3 sequences, around 17% seen once. The source material was peripheral blood. The receptor source for this set is a young woman with Graves' ophthalmopathy.

This clonotype was counted many times. The chain recombines TRBV11-1 with TRBJ2-2; possibly TRBD2 for D (6 bases). V was trimmed by 1 base and J by 1 base, leaving 10 bases between them. The CDR3 extends over 16 amino acids. Germline CDR1 SGHAT, CDR2 FQDESV (reference sequence). DNA for the CDR3: TGTGCCAGCAGCTTAGTTGCTAGCGTGAACACCGGGGAGCTGTTTTTT. It specifies CASSLVASVNTGELFF.

The gene calls are TRBV30 and TRBJ2-4, with D unclear. The CDR3 loop spans 14 amino acids. CDR1 and CDR2 from the germline V gene are GTSNPN and SVGIG (reference sequence). The V end was cut by 0 bases, the J end by 1 base, with 7 bases between. The CDR3 sequence: CAWSVQGAKNIQYF. In DNA, the CDR3 is TGTGCCTGGAGTGTACAAGGGGCCAAAAACATTCAGTACTTC.

This clonotype was seen many times. J is TRBJ2-7 and V is TRBV6-2 or TRBV6-3, with D perhaps TRBD2 (5 bases). The CDR3 is 13 residues long. Trimming cost V 10 bases and J 1 base, with 14 bases left between them. Germline loops: CDR1 MNHEY, CDR2 SVGEGT. In DNA form, the CDR3 reads TGTGCCACCTTTGGGAGAACGTCCTACGAGCAGTACTTC. This translates into CATFGRTSYEQYF.

This chain connects TRBV4-1 to TRBJ1-5; possible D gene TRBD1, 6 bases. The germline V gene has CDR1 MGHRA and CDR2 YSYEKL. Trimming took 1 base from V and 6 from J, leaving 13 bases between them. The CDR3 extends over 15 amino acids. The CDR3 DNA reads TGCGCCAGCAGCCAAGTACGGACAGAGACTCAGCCCCAGCATTTT. Translated: CASSQVRTETQPQHF.

The chain uses TRBV10-3 and TRBJ1-1; the match to TRBD1 covers 7 bases. Germline V gene sequence: CDR1 ENHRY, CDR2 SYGVKD. V was pared by 7 bases and J by 4 bases, with 12 bases of the junction left unmatched. CDR3 size: 15 residues. CDR3 DNA sequence: TGTGCCATCAATGACAGGGCGGGTGAGGGCACTGAAGCTTTCTTT. Protein: CAINDRAGEGTEAFF.

There are many counts of this clonotype. The gene calls are TRBV18 and TRBJ1-1; 7 positions agree with TRBD1. Trimming took 3 bases from V and 1 from J; bases not matched to a gene: 8. There are 16 residues in the CDR3. CDR1 and CDR2 (germline): KGHSH, LQKENI. Here the CDR3 DNA reads TGTGCCAGCTCACCGAGATATGACAGGGCGAACACTGAAGCTTTCTTT. This encodes CASSPRYDRANTEAFF.

This clonotype showed up many times. This chain connects TRBV6-1 to TRBJ1-6, with 9 bases matching TRBD1. The V and J ends lost 7 bases and 10 bases, in that order; junction bases with no gene match: 2. In germline, CDR1 is MNHNS, CDR2 SASEGT. This CDR3 spans 12 amino acids. The CDR3 nucleotides read TGTGCCAGCAACGGACAGGGGTCACCCCTCCACTTT. This translates into CASNGQGSPLHF.

This clonotype was counted once. J is TRBJ1-2 and V is TRBV27, with 7 bases fitting TRBD1. Germline CDR1 reads MNHEY; CDR2 reads SMNVEV (reference sequence). Trimming removed 6 bases from V and 0 bases from J; junction bases left unmatched: 4. The CDR3 is made up of 14 amino acids. Here the CDR3 reads CASRVGGPNYGYTF. In nucleotides, the CDR3 is TGTGCCAGCAGGGTAGGGGGCCCTAACTATGGCTACACCTTC.

The DNA for the CDR3 is TGTGCCAGCAGGGGAGCAGGGGTACAGACCCAGTACTTC. It yields the protein CASRGAGVQTQYF. J is TRBJ2-5 and V is TRBV28; a weak D match, TRBD1 (6 bases). The CDR3 totals 13 residues. The ends were cut back, 6 bases at V and 6 bases at J, with 14 bases in the middle. The V gene's germline CDR1 is MDHEN and CDR2 SYDVKM.

Here the CDR3 DNA reads TGCGCCAGCAGCCCTCTCGGGGGGGAGCTGTTTTTT. It translates to CASSPLGGELFF. The chain joins TRBV4-3 to TRBJ2-2; no clear D gene. CDR1 LGHNA and CDR2 YSLEER come from the germline V gene. With 4 bases removed from V and 8 bases from J, the gap between germline ends came to 8 bases. This CDR3 has 12 residues.

This clonotype was seen repeatedly, ten times or more. The chain carries TRBV20-1 and TRBJ1-6, with 8 nucleotides matching TRBD1. Germline trimming cut 0 bases from V and 14 bases from J; bases unmatched to any gene: 15. The CDR3 loop spans 16 amino acids. Germline V lookup: CDR1 DFQATT, CDR2 SNEGSKA (reference sequence). The CDR3 loop is CSARDAGTGDFGALHF. The CDR3 DNA reads as TGCAGTGCTAGAGATGCCGGGACAGGTGACTTTGGAGCCCTCCACTTT.

This clonotype turned up a few times. The chain joins TRBV6-5 to TRBJ2-7; 8 nucleotides align to TRBD1. Germline values: CDR1 MNHEY, CDR2 SVGAGI. V was pared by 2 bases and J by 3 bases, with 3 bases of the junction left unmatched. The CDR3 sequence is 14 residues long. CDR3 in DNA: TGTGCCAGCAGTTACAATGACAGGGGCTACGAGCAGTACTTC. Its translation: CASSYNDRGYEQYF.